This T cell receptor (beta chain) was sequenced during a study of molecular identifiers for immune sequencing clone quantification. Overall study context: In the replicates, RNA derived from about 21,000 or 97,000 naive CD8 cells was divided into five parts, and four were sequenced. Regarding the study as a whole: Clones with over 20 RNA copies captured over 99% of effector molecules but under 1% of naive ones. Spiked Jurkat TCR RNA equal to one cell could reportedly be picked out among 940,000 or so naive cells.

Details on this clonotype: Its antigen is not known. One base away lies a much larger clone, so this may be a sequencing read error.

MiXCR, applied by TCRdb to the PCR reads, yields one record per CDR3 protein. Of about 640,000 distinct CDR3 sequences listed, 20% are singletons. This CDR3 has 14 residues. Germline values: CDR1 SGHDT, CDR2 YYEEEE. The rearrangement joins TRBV5-6 to TRBJ1-6; the D gene is possibly TRBD1 (5 bases). The specimen was naive CD8+ T cells from blood, with Jurkat cell RNA spiked in. Subset denoted: FACS-sorted CD8+CD4-CCR7+CD45RA+ naive T cells. This receptor was identified in a human donor in good health. Some libraries in this study had Jurkat cell RNA spiked in. The CDR3 sequence: CASSLQGNRSHLHF. Written as DNA, the CDR3 is TGTGCCAGCAGCTTGCAGGGAAATCGGTCACACCTCCACTTT. Full variable domain (missing parts from reference TRBV5-6 and TRBJ1-6): DAGVTQSPTHLIKTRGQQVTLRCSPKSGHDTVSWYQQALGQGPQFIFQYYEEEERQRGNFPDRFSGHQFPNYSSELNVNALLLGDSALYLCASSLQGNRSHLHFGNGTRLTVT.